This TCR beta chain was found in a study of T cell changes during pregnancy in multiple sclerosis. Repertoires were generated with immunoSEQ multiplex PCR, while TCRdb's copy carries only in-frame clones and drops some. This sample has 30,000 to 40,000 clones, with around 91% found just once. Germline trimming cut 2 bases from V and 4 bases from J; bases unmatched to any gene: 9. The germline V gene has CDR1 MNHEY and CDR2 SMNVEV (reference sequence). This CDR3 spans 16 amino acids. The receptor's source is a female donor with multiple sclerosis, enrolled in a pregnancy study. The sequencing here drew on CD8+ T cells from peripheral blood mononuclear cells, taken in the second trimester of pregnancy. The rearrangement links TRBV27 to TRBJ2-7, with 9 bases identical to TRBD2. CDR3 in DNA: TGTGCCAGCAGTTTAGCCTCGAGACTAGCGGTATACGAGCAGTACTTC. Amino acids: CASSLASRLAVYEQYF.